The entry below gives a single TCR beta chain sequence along with its context. Its antigen remains unidentified. Per the germline V gene, CDR1 is ENHRY and CDR2 is SYGVKD. CDR3 length equals 13 residues. Germline trimming cut 2 bases from V and 7 bases from J; bases unmatched to any gene: 0. Primers: 60 Vbeta forward and 13 Jbeta reverse. Only in-frame clones appear in the TCRdb table, and some are missing; sequencing was by immunoSEQ multiplex PCR. The sample contains around 130,000 clones, 81% of which appear only once. This specimen belongs to a study of cytomegalovirus exposure and HLA in healthy donors. General observations from the study: TCR beta sequences reportedly predicted most subjects' HLA-A and HLA-B alleles accurately. When the data were analyzed later, several of the most significant clusters appeared to be linked to common viral pathogens. The CMV antigen specificity of a few CMV-associated chains was confirmed through in vitro analysis.

The origin of this receptor is a man aged 18-30 years in good health and CMV-seronegative. The sample taken for sequencing was PBMCs. The rearrangement joins TRBV10-3 to TRBJ1-4, with TRBD1 matching 8 bases. CDR3 bases: TGTGCCATCAGTGAGGGGACAGGTGAAAAACTGTTTTTT. Amino acid sequence: CAISEGTGEKLFF.